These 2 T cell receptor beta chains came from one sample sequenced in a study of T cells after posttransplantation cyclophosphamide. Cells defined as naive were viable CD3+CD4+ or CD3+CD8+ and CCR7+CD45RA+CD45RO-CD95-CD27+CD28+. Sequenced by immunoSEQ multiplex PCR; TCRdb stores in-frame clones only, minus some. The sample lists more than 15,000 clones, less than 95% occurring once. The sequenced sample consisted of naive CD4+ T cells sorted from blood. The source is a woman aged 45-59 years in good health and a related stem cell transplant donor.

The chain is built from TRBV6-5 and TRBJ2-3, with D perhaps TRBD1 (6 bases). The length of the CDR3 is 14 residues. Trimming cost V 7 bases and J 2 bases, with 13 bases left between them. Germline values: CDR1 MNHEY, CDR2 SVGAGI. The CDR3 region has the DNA TGTGCCAGCACCAAGGACAGAACCACAGATACGCAGTATTTT. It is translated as CASTKDRTTDTQYF.

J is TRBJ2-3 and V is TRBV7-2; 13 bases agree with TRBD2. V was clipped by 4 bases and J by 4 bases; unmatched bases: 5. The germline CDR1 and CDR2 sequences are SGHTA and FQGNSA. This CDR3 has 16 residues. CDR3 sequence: CASSSGLAGEADTQYF. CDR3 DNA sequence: TGTGCCAGCAGCTCTGGACTAGCGGGAGAGGCAGATACGCAGTATTTT.